The subject of this entry is one T cell receptor (beta chain). Its specific antigen is unknown. No base quality values were provided; no much bigger clone lies one nucleotide off. The immunoSEQ Assay, a bias-controlled multiplex PCR, was used to amplify TCRbeta CDR3 regions from genomic DNA. The authors' pipeline ran thus. The number of nucleated cells in each sample was estimated from the amplification of reference gene primers within the assay. To quantify the absolute abundance of each unique TCRbeta CDR3 rearrangement, sequence reads were collapsed and filtered. For each sample, productive Simpson clonality was calculated as the square root of Simpson's diversity index over productive rearrangements. TCRdb stores this immuneACCESS table with in-frame sequences only. Part of the clones is absent; in the studies checked, under half of the shortfall reflects unresolved V genes, and no reason is known for the rest. V, J and clone size reflect that table, while D and trimming were determined from the DNA. Present in this sample are about 150,000 clones, over 80% of which were seen just once. The ten largest clones capture approximately 6.2% of the sample.

This record comes from a study of blood T cell repertoires in COVID-19 (dated by TCRdb to the early 2020s). Context from the whole study: Samples from collaborators originated in the United States, Italy and Spain and spanned both the acute and convalescent phases of COVID-19. The prospective study material was composed of cDNA or gDNA derived from T cells, B-cell-depleted T cells, or PBMCs. Subjects who had been exposed to COVID-19, were actively infected with it, or had recovered from it provided the deeply sampled blood TCRbeta repertoires that made up the dataset. The repertoires were made available in a free public database intended to serve as a resource for research on the immune response to SARS-CoV-2. The samples were drawn from the first 160 participants of the ongoing ImmuneRACE study and from under 1,500 subjects provided by 6 global collaborators. The sample metadata nearly always contained a de-identified subject ID, COVID-19 status, age in years and sex. Where available, HLA class I and class II types were taken from metadata supplied by the sample provider and were not determined by assay-based typing. Overall study outcomes, separate from this receptor: How much clinical and demographic metadata was included differed by source and by participant, and the metadata was provided uncurated.

Collaborating institutions collected whole blood in K2EDTA tubes following their own protocols. For TCRbeta analysis, collaborator samples were shipped as frozen whole blood, as isolated PBMCs, or as DNA extracted from either sample type. Inclusive of the bounding cysteine and phenylalanine, the CDR3 is 14 residues long. Only the CDR3 portion is preserved as DNA: 42 bases, with reading frame beginning at the first base. The junction carries 12 bases between V and J, which are trimmed by 5 bases and 1 base respectively. In the germline V gene, CDR1 corresponds to SGHRS and CDR2 to YFSETQ. This TCR was sampled from a man at least 80 years old with acute or convalescent COVID-19. Sequencing was performed on peripheral blood. The chain joins TRBV5-1 to TRBJ1-1, with a weak D call of TRBD1 (6 bases match). The CDR3 is CASRVGGANTEAFF. DNA sequence: TGCGCCAGCAGGGTCGGGGGGGCGAACACTGAAGCTTTCTTT.